This entry features one TCR beta chain sequence. This clonotype was seen ten or more times. The antigen it recognizes is unknown. Base qualities are not recorded, but no much larger clone differs from it by a single base. The data are from a study of blood T cells in healthy people across ages (dated by TCRdb to 2014 to 2015). General notes on the study: In model experiments, roughly one uniquely barcoded TCR beta cDNA molecule per two T cells was captured by template switching. Using deep sequencing normalized with unique cDNA molecular identifiers, the study measured how TCR beta repertoire diversity changes with age. Four age groups were formed from the donors: young (average about 17 years), middle-aged (approximately 40), aged (about 62) and long-lived (82). To avoid experimental bias, donors of different ages were distributed randomly across sequencing lanes. Two additional independent replicas of 1 million unique cDNA reads from the same blood draw were analyzed for two donors (one aged 18 to 30 and one aged 80 or older). Results and caveats for the whole study, not just this receptor: Estimates of total diversity based on one million sequenced T cells were considered lower bounds and underestimates. Observed TCR beta diversity correlated strongly with the percentage of naive T cells measured by flow cytometry. Because donor CMV infection status was unknown, age-related changes in expanded clonotypes were potentially confounded. Since profiling was done on bulk unsorted PBMCs, naive and antigen-experienced compartments could not be conclusively compared. As age increased, observed TCR beta diversity per million T cells dropped in a roughly linear way, and a significant reduction was already evident by age 40. Compared with the aged group, more naive CD4+ T cells, fewer expanded clones and increased TCR diversity were shown by the long-lived group, suggesting age selection.

The receptor library was made with 5' RACE. These reads were obtained on an Illumina HiSeq 2500. The second PCR ran for roughly 7 to 11 cycles and used a J-beta primer mix along with a sample-barcoded 5' primer. A unique molecular identifier was introduced onto each TCR beta cDNA molecule by a template-switch 5' adaptor carrying 12 random nucleotides. At least 3 million CDR3-containing paired-end reads were obtained from each sample. First-strand cDNA synthesis was performed from all RNA using the Mint cDNA synthesis kit, with priming by a TRBC-specific oligonucleotide. Following uracil-DNA glycosylase treatment, all cDNA underwent a first 18-cycle PCR with the universal primers M1SS and BC2_uni_R. The study's processing was this. Normalization of each sample was performed by random selection of 1 million high-quality reads, each carrying a distinct molecular identifier. Instead of being binned into consensus sequences, reads that shared molecular identifiers were thrown out. MiTCR, run with a Q25 quality threshold and the strictest error-elimination algorithm, handled CDR3 identification, clonotype clustering and error correction. A nonparametric unseen species model with Euler transformation was used to estimate lower-bound total TCR beta diversity. TCRdb's own reprocessing of the public reads used fastp at Q25 and MiXCR and kept productive beta chains. Rows with a matching CDR3 protein are joined into one entry that keeps the most common DNA and genes. None of the V and J calls come from the authors' own analysis; TCRdb made them. The table for this sample lists roughly 1,700,000 distinct CDR3 sequences; approximately 28% of them were counted only once. Over 7% of the sample is taken by the ten largest.

The cysteine opens and the phenylalanine closes a CDR3 of 15 amino acids. The read is trimmed to its CDR3 DNA, 45 bases read in frame from base 1. Trimming removed 1 base from V and 5 bases from J, leaving 11 bases between the germline ends. The 39 donors, aged about 6 to 100 years, were systemically healthy Caucasian individuals from Russia. Around 9.8 milliliters of peripheral blood were collected from each donor into EDTA-treated Vacutainer tubes. Ficoll-Paque density-gradient centrifugation was used to isolate PBMCs, with at least 6 million obtained per sample. Trizol reagent was used to extract total RNA from PBMCs, with at least 6 micrograms per sample. For every donor, flow cytometry on a PBMC aliquot measured the percentage of naive CD45RAhigh/CD27high T cells.

Sequenced: blood. The TCR originated in a woman in her 30s in good health. The chain is encoded by TRBV12-3 or TRBV12-4 joined to TRBJ1-4; tentative D gene TRBD1, with 5 bases matching. The CDR3 reads as follows: CASSLDRSLNEKLFF. The sequenced DNA is TGTGCCAGCAGTTTAGACAGGTCCCTAAATGAAAAACTGTTTTTT.